This TCR beta chain appears in the sequencing data of a study of regulatory T cells. Points from the study as a whole: Regulatory T cells showed the strongest V-J pair restriction and V/J gene skewing among patient repertoires. Hydrophobic residues at CDR3 positions 6 and 7 were enriched in conventional CD4+ T cells of CD3G-deficient patients.

V trimming: 1 base; J trimming: 5 bases; junction bases outside the gene matches: 9. The CDR3 contains 16 residues. Germline lookup yields CDR1 SGHVS and CDR2 FQNEAQ. Every patient with CD3G deficiency had evidence of autoimmunity. Patients aged 2 to 39 years had fewer naive and more memory CD4+ and CD8+ T cells. Regulatory (CD25-high CD127-low) and conventional (CD25-low CD127-high) CD4+ T cells were sorted separately. For this clone: Its antigen remains unknown.

Amplification used 52 TRBV primers and 13 TRBJ primers. The protocol was immunoSEQ multiplex PCR, while the TCRdb copy is restricted to in-frame clones and leaves out a portion. This sample yields around 30,000 clones, of which nearly 95% are seen a single time; 0.98% belongs to the top ten. The sequenced sample was conventional CD4+ T cells sorted from blood. The gene calls are TRBV7-8 and TRBJ2-5; 8 nucleotides align to TRBD2. The sequence was obtained from a child aged 2 to 10 with CD3G deficiency. CDR3 nucleotides: TGTGCCAGCAGCTTAGTAGTTTTAGCGGGACGGGAGACCCAGTACTTC. This sequence encodes CASSLVVLAGRETQYF.